The sequence of this T cell receptor beta chain was determined in a study of a mutant IDH1 vaccine in newly diagnosed glioma. General study points: Top peripheral T cell clonotype shifts appeared unrelated to pseudoprogression. Vaccination elicited immune responses in roughly 93% of patients.

This CDR3 comprises 16 residues. CDR1 and CDR2 (germline): SGHRS, YFSETQ. The V end was cut by 4 bases, the J end by 7 bases, with 20 bases between. Comments on this clone: Its antigen is unidentified.

This sample's time point: baseline, week 1 (first vaccination visit). The treatment was: pre-vaccination baseline after standard-of-care therapy. Assay: immunoSEQ multiplex PCR; the TCRdb copy retains only in-frame clones and omits some. Among 55,000 to 70,000 clones listed, 79% were seen once. The source was PBMCs, collected from a glioma patient treated with radiotherapy, temozolomide or both. J is TRBJ1-4 and V is TRBV5-1; D unresolved. The TCR was taken from a man aged 45-65 years with glioma. The CDR3 reads CASSLRTSGPIEKLFF. CDR3 sequence (DNA): TGCGCCAGCAGCCTTCGGACCTCCGGGCCTATTGAAAAACTGTTTTTT.